These T cell receptor beta chains were read from a single sample in a study of beta chain features in type 1 diabetes. Measured with immunoSEQ multiplex PCR; TCRdb has only the in-frame clones, and not every one. The profile covers 150,000 to 200,000 clones, with roughly 65% appearing a single time and around 0.096% taken by the ten largest. The source material was naive CD4+ T cells from blood. The receptor set was obtained from a man between 25 and 39 years old with type 1 diabetes. The CDR3 runs from the conserved cysteine through the conserved F or W. D genes are given only for firm matches. Clone size, where shown, is once, few, many, or a class for clones that have expanded.

d_call | j_call | clone_size | v_call | cdr3_aa | cdr3_nt
TRBD2 | TRBJ2-3 | . | TRBV11-2 | CASSFLSGGLTDTQYF | TGTGCCAGCAGCTTCCTTAGCGGGGGGCTCACAGATACGCAGTATTTT
. | TRBJ1-2 | once | TRBV30 | CAWSGEGVGYGYTF | TGTGCCTGGAGTGGGGAAGGGGTAGGCTATGGCTACACCTTC
TRBD1 | TRBJ2-2 | . | TRBV7-2 | CASSLLGQGHTGELFF | TGTGCCAGCAGCTTATTGGGACAGGGTCACACCGGGGAGCTGTTTTTT
TRBD2 | TRBJ2-7 | . | TRBV4-3 | CASSQMTSGGYEQYF | TGCGCCAGCAGCCAGATGACTAGCGGGGGCTACGAGCAGTACTTC
. | TRBJ2-7 | . | TRBV25-1 | CASSRQNFYEQYF | TGTGCCAGCAGTAGACAAAACTTCTACGAGCAGTACTTC
TRBD1 | TRBJ2-2 | . | TRBV7-9 | CASTLLVTGATGELFF | TGTGCCAGCACCCTGCTTGTTACAGGGGCGACCGGGGAGCTGTTTTTT
TRBD1 | TRBJ1-2 | . | TRBV7-9 | CASSTDRALYGYTF | TGTGCCAGCAGCACGGACAGGGCCCTCTATGGCTACACCTTC
TRBD1 | TRBJ1-5 | . | TRBV7-9 | CASSAIGDSRAQHF | TGTGCCAGCAGCGCCATAGGGGACAGCAGAGCCCAGCATTTT
TRBD1 | TRBJ2-7 | . | TRBV2 | CASTQTGTHEQYF | TGTGCCAGCACCCAGACAGGGACCCACGAGCAGTACTTC
. | TRBJ2-3 | . | TRBV27 | CASSDWDPTRADTQYF | TGTGCCAGCAGTGACTGGGACCCCACCAGGGCAGATACGCAGTATTTT
TRBD1 | TRBJ2-7 | once | TRBV4-3 | CASSQDWTGGDYEQYF | TGCGCCAGCAGCCAAGATTGGACAGGGGGGGACTACGAGCAGTACTTC
TRBD1 | TRBJ1-2 | . | TRBV25-1 | CASSAGTGIPYGYTF | TGTGCCAGCAGTGCCGGGACAGGGATCCCCTATGGCTACACCTTC
TRBD1 | TRBJ1-2 | . | TRBV14 | CASSQGGQASLVGYTF | TGTGCCAGCAGCCAAGGGGGACAGGCTAGCCTTGTGGGCTACACCTTC
. | TRBJ2-7 | few | TRBV28 | CASTDRDYEQYF | TGTGCCAGCACAGACCGTGACTACGAGCAGTACTTC
TRBD1 | TRBJ1-1 | few | TRBV7-9 | CASSWTGAVNTEAFF | TGTGCCAGCAGCTGGACAGGGGCGGTGAACACTGAAGCTTTCTTT
TRBD1 | TRBJ1-6 | . | TRBV9 | CASSVGQGNNSPLHF | TGTGCCAGCAGCGTAGGACAGGGGAATAATTCACCCCTCCACTTT
TRBD2 | TRBJ2-5 | . | TRBV6-6 | CASSGGGAVETQYF | TGTGCCAGCAGTGGGGGGGGAGCGGTAGAGACCCAGTACTTC
TRBD1 | TRBJ2-4 | few | TRBV4-3 | CASSQETGSYGIQYF | TGCGCCAGCAGCCAAGAGACAGGGTCGTACGGCATTCAGTACTTC
. | TRBJ2-3 | . | TRBV5-1 | CASSTSGDTQYF | TGCGCCAGCAGCACGTCTGGGGATACGCAGTATTTT
. | TRBJ1-1 | . | TRBV5-1 | CASSFANTEAFF | TGCGCCAGCAGCTTCGCGAACACTGAAGCTTTCTTT
. | TRBJ2-3 | few | TRBV7-9 | CASSYRGGTDTQYF | TGTGCCAGCAGTTACAGGGGAGGGACAGATACGCAGTATTTT
TRBD1 | TRBJ1-2 | . | TRBV29-1 | CSVGTGGTYGYTF | TGCAGCGTTGGGACAGGGGGGACCTATGGCTACACCTTC
TRBD1 | TRBJ1-4 | few | TRBV4-1 | CASSQDQTGPGNEKLFF | TGCGCCAGCAGCCAAGACCAGACAGGGCCGGGTAATGAAAAACTGTTTTTT
. | TRBJ2-3 | . | TRBV5-4 | CASSIGTPDTQYF | TGTGCCAGCAGCATCGGGACACCAGATACGCAGTATTTT
TRBD2 | TRBJ2-2 | . | TRBV4-1 | CASSQAGLAINTGELFF | TGCGCCAGCAGCCAGGCTGGACTAGCCATCAACACCGGGGAGCTGTTTTTT
TRBD1 | TRBJ2-7 | . | TRBV30 | CACGKTGSPYEQYF | TGTGCCTGCGGAAAGACAGGGTCCCCCTACGAGCAGTACTTC
. | TRBJ2-6 | . | TRBV7-2 | CASSLEVRAGANVLTF | TGTGCCAGCAGCTTAGAGGTCCGGGCTGGGGCCAACGTCCTGACTTTC
TRBD1 | TRBJ2-7 | . | TRBV30 | CAWRGDSYEQYF | TGTGCCTGGAGGGGGGACAGCTACGAGCAGTACTTC
TRBD2 | TRBJ2-2 | . | TRBV10-3 | CAISERTSGPNTGELFF | TGTGCCATCAGTGAGAGGACTAGCGGGCCTAACACCGGGGAGCTGTTTTTT
TRBD1 | TRBJ1-2 | . | TRBV29-1 | CSVASGTGLYYGYTF | TGCAGCGTTGCCTCCGGGACAGGCCTTTACTATGGCTACACCTTC
TRBD1 | TRBJ2-3 | . | TRBV6-1 | CASSWPGQRVDTQYF | TGTGCCAGCAGTTGGCCGGGACAGAGAGTAGATACGCAGTATTTT
. | TRBJ1-2 | . | TRBV28 | CASSLGLRGYTF | TGTGCCAGCAGTTTAGGACTTAGGGGCTACACCTTC
. | TRBJ2-3 | . | TRBV30 | CAWSVDMFTGRYSTDTQYF | TGTGCCTGGAGTGTCGACATGTTCACAGGGAGATATAGCACAGATACGCAGTATTTT
TRBD1 | TRBJ2-3 | . | TRBV5-1 | CASSLAGGSTDTQYF | TGCGCCAGCAGCTTAGCAGGGGGTAGCACAGATACGCAGTATTTT
. | TRBJ1-1 | . | TRBV30 | CAWSHGANTEAFF | TGTGCCTGGAGTCACGGAGCGAACACTGAAGCTTTCTTT
. | TRBJ2-7 | . | TRBV28 | CASSFGLSSYEQYF | TGTGCCAGCAGTTTCGGCCTGAGCTCCTACGAGCAGTACTTC